This is a list of T cell receptor beta chains from one sample in a study of human T cells and chemical hapten exposure. TCRdb processed the RACE reads anew with MiXCR; each CDR3 protein has one entry. The repertoire consists of 200,000 to 300,000 distinct CDR3 sequences, with about 9.4% occurring once and the leading ten covering about 2.5%. This specimen was whole blood, taken in connection with sensitization to the hapten diphenylcyclopropenone (DPC). Receptors were obtained from a woman between 40 and 55 years old with alopecia areata. Some clones in this sample may be carry-over from other donors' samples. Both conserved end residues are part of each CDR3. The D gene is left open where the match is weak. Clone sizes are given selectively: once, few, many, or a class where the clone is expanded.

j_call: TRBJ1-1
clone_size: -
d_call: -
cdr3_length: 12
v_call: TRBV15
cdr3_aa: CATSRSNTEAFF
cdr3_nt: TGTGCCACCAGCAGATCGAACACTGAAGCTTTCTTT

j_call: TRBJ2-7
clone_size: -
d_call: TRBD1
cdr3_length: 16
v_call: TRBV9
cdr3_aa: CASSVDGDSLAYEQYF
cdr3_nt: TGTGCCAGCAGCGTAGATGGGGACAGCTTAGCCTACGAGCAGTACTTC

j_call: TRBJ2-1
clone_size: few
d_call: TRBD2
cdr3_length: 16
v_call: TRBV7-2
cdr3_aa: CASSSKSGLAGGEQFF
cdr3_nt: TGTGCCAGCAGCTCGAAGTCAGGACTAGCGGGAGGAGAGCAGTTCTTC

j_call: TRBJ2-2
clone_size: few
d_call: -
cdr3_length: 13
v_call: TRBV20-1
cdr3_aa: CSARRESAGELFF
cdr3_nt: TGCAGTGCTAGAAGGGAGAGTGCCGGGGAGCTGTTTTTT

j_call: TRBJ2-7
clone_size: few
d_call: -
cdr3_length: 13
v_call: TRBV27
cdr3_aa: CASSSSDTYEQYF
cdr3_nt: TGTGCCAGCAGTTCTAGCGATACCTACGAGCAGTACTTC

j_call: TRBJ1-1
clone_size: many
d_call: -
cdr3_length: 13
v_call: TRBV25-1
cdr3_aa: CASKLVEYTEAFF
cdr3_nt: TGTGCCAGCAAGCTGGTGGAGTACACTGAAGCTTTCTTT

j_call: TRBJ2-7
clone_size: few
d_call: -
cdr3_length: 16
v_call: TRBV9
cdr3_aa: CASSVGGSGLVYEQYF
cdr3_nt: TGTGCCAGCAGCGTAGGCGGGTCGGGGCTCGTCTACGAGCAGTACTTC

j_call: TRBJ1-1
clone_size: few
d_call: -
cdr3_length: 14
v_call: TRBV28
cdr3_aa: CASSSHSPNTEAFF
cdr3_nt: TGTGCCAGCAGTTCCCACTCCCCGAACACTGAAGCTTTCTTT

j_call: TRBJ1-4
clone_size: -
d_call: -
cdr3_length: 19
v_call: TRBV28
cdr3_aa: CASSAPGRGLIWGMGKLFF
cdr3_nt: TGTGCCAGCAGTGCCCCCGGCAGGGGTCTCATATGGGGAATGGGAAAACTGTTTTTT

j_call: TRBJ2-1
clone_size: many
d_call: -
cdr3_length: 13
v_call: TRBV7-2
cdr3_aa: CASSFEFSNEQFF
cdr3_nt: TGTGCCAGCAGCTTTGAATTTTCCAATGAGCAGTTCTTC

j_call: TRBJ2-2
clone_size: -
d_call: -
cdr3_length: 14
v_call: TRBV30
cdr3_aa: CAWRTGARAGELFF
cdr3_nt: TGTGCCTGGAGGACTGGGGCGAGGGCCGGGGAGCTGTTTTTT

j_call: TRBJ2-7
clone_size: few
d_call: TRBD1
cdr3_length: 14
v_call: TRBV6-5
cdr3_aa: CASSFDRGPYEQYF
cdr3_nt: TGTGCCAGCAGTTTCGACAGGGGGCCCTACGAGCAGTACTTC

j_call: TRBJ2-2
clone_size: many
d_call: -
cdr3_length: 16
v_call: TRBV5-1
cdr3_aa: CASSRRAGPNTGELFF
cdr3_nt: TGCGCCAGCAGCCGGCGCGCGGGTCCGAACACCGGGGAGCTGTTTTTT

j_call: TRBJ2-7
clone_size: few
d_call: -
cdr3_length: 12
v_call: TRBV10-3
cdr3_aa: CAISQLVGEQYF
cdr3_nt: TGTGCCATCAGCCAACTAGTTGGGGAGCAGTACTTC

j_call: TRBJ2-3
clone_size: -
d_call: -
cdr3_length: 14
v_call: TRBV6-1
cdr3_aa: CASRAGTNTDTQYF
cdr3_nt: TGTGCCAGCCGAGCCGGGACGAACACAGATACGCAGTATTTT

j_call: TRBJ2-2
clone_size: -
d_call: -
cdr3_length: 12
v_call: TRBV2
cdr3_aa: CASSRYLRGLFF
cdr3_nt: TGTGCCAGCAGCCGCTACCTGCGGGGTCTGTTTTTT

j_call: TRBJ2-4
clone_size: -
d_call: -
cdr3_length: 16
v_call: TRBV5-5
cdr3_aa: CASSPRDPLAKNIQYF
cdr3_nt: TGTGCCAGCAGCCCCCGGGATCCCTTAGCCAAAAACATTCAGTACTTC

j_call: TRBJ1-1
clone_size: few
d_call: -
cdr3_length: 16
v_call: TRBV28
cdr3_aa: CASSLSGGGLDTEAFF
cdr3_nt: TGTGCCAGCAGTTTAAGTGGGGGCGGACTGGACACTGAAGCTTTCTTT

j_call: TRBJ2-7
clone_size: few
d_call: -
cdr3_length: 15
v_call: TRBV5-1
cdr3_aa: CASSLSNSRAYEQYF
cdr3_nt: TGCGCCAGCAGCTTGAGCAACAGCAGAGCCTACGAGCAGTACTTC

j_call: TRBJ2-4
clone_size: -
d_call: TRBD2
cdr3_length: 23
v_call: TRBV20-1
cdr3_aa: CSARDRDFLREGSKPLAKNIQYF
cdr3_nt: TGCAGTGCTAGAGATCGCGACTTTTTACGGGAGGGATCAAAACCCCTAGCCAAAAACATTCAGTACTTC

j_call: TRBJ1-5
clone_size: -
d_call: -
cdr3_length: 13
v_call: TRBV28
cdr3_aa: CASSSGTNKPQHF
cdr3_nt: TGTGCCAGCAGTTCAGGGACCAATAAGCCCCAGCATTTT

j_call: TRBJ2-4
clone_size: few
d_call: TRBD2
cdr3_length: 16
v_call: TRBV12-3/TRBV12-4
cdr3_aa: CASSSGLAAAPNIQYF
cdr3_nt: TGTGCCAGCAGTTCAGGACTAGCGGCCGCCCCAAACATTCAGTACTTC

j_call: TRBJ1-1
clone_size: -
d_call: -
cdr3_length: 13
v_call: TRBV5-1
cdr3_aa: CASSAGVNTEAFF
cdr3_nt: TGCGCCAGCAGCGCAGGGGTGAACACTGAAGCTTTCTTT

j_call: TRBJ1-1
clone_size: few
d_call: TRBD1
cdr3_length: 14
v_call: TRBV7-3
cdr3_aa: CASSTGTGYTEAFF
cdr3_nt: TGTGCCAGCAGTACCGGGACAGGGTACACTGAAGCTTTCTTT

j_call: TRBJ1-2
clone_size: -
d_call: -
cdr3_length: 13
v_call: TRBV18
cdr3_aa: CVSSPKAFLIGTF
cdr3_nt: TGTGTCAGCTCACCAAAAGCATTTCTGATTGGCACCTTC

j_call: TRBJ1-5
clone_size: many
d_call: TRBD1
cdr3_length: 15
v_call: TRBV28
cdr3_aa: CASSLPQGLNQPQHF
cdr3_nt: TGTGCCAGCAGTTTACCACAGGGGCTCAATCAGCCCCAGCATTTT

j_call: TRBJ2-3
clone_size: -
d_call: TRBD2
cdr3_length: 16
v_call: TRBV7-2
cdr3_aa: CASSILAGASTDTQYF
cdr3_nt: TGTGCCAGCAGCATACTAGCGGGCGCTAGCACAGATACGCAGTATTTT

j_call: TRBJ2-6
clone_size: -
d_call: -
cdr3_length: 17
v_call: TRBV5-5
cdr3_aa: CASSVQGGSSGANVLTF
cdr3_nt: TGTGCCAGCAGCGTACAGGGGGGGTCTTCTGGGGCCAACGTCCTGACTTTC

j_call: TRBJ1-4
clone_size: -
d_call: -
cdr3_length: 14
v_call: TRBV12-3/TRBV12-4
cdr3_aa: CASTPAGLYEKLFF
cdr3_nt: TGTGCCAGCACCCCTGCAGGCCTTTATGAAAAACTGTTTTTT

j_call: TRBJ1-1
clone_size: -
d_call: -
cdr3_length: 14
v_call: TRBV6-5
cdr3_aa: CASSIGLLNTEAFF
cdr3_nt: TGTGCCAGCAGTATCGGACTACTGAACACTGAAGCTTTCTTT

j_call: TRBJ2-6
clone_size: many
d_call: -
cdr3_length: 14
v_call: TRBV29-1
cdr3_aa: CSASPASGANVLTF
cdr3_nt: TGCAGCGCATCCCCCGCGTCTGGGGCCAACGTCCTGACTTTC

j_call: TRBJ2-7
clone_size: -
d_call: -
cdr3_length: 12
v_call: TRBV20-1
cdr3_aa: CSATAQGYEQYF
cdr3_nt: TGCAGTGCCACCGCACAGGGCTACGAGCAGTACTTC

j_call: TRBJ2-7
clone_size: -
d_call: TRBD1
cdr3_length: 17
v_call: TRBV28
cdr3_aa: CASSSAPGQGAQYEQYF
cdr3_nt: TGTGCCAGCAGCTCCGCCCCGGGACAGGGGGCGCAGTACGAGCAGTACTTC